The rows below give T cell receptor beta chains drawn from one sample of a study of long-term antiretroviral therapy in people with HIV. Assay: immunoSEQ multiplex PCR; the TCRdb copy retains only in-frame clones and omits some. The sample lists 15,000 to 25,000 clones, about nine tenths occurring once. The source material was unsorted PBMCs, sampled 2.1 years after starting antiretroviral therapy. These receptors were obtained from a man aged 18-30 years with HIV. CDR3s include the opening cysteine and the closing phenylalanine or tryptophan. The D gene is left open where the match is weak. Size is stated for part of the rows, as once, few or many counts, or as a class when the clone is expanded.

j_call: TRBJ1-1; clone_size: -; d_call: -; v_call: TRBV19; cdr3_nt: TGTGCCAGTAGTATAGGAAACAGGGAATCGCGAGCTTTCTTT; cdr3_aa: CASSIGNRESRAFF
j_call: TRBJ2-3; clone_size: -; d_call: TRBD2; v_call: TRBV19; cdr3_nt: TGTGCCAGTAGTATTGCGGGGGGCACAGATACGCAGTATTTT; cdr3_aa: CASSIAGGTDTQYF
j_call: TRBJ2-7; clone_size: -; d_call: -; v_call: TRBV4-3; cdr3_nt: TGCGCCAGCAGCCAAGAAAGGGGCGGAACCTACGAGCAGTACTTC; cdr3_aa: CASSQERGGTYEQYF
j_call: TRBJ2-2; clone_size: -; d_call: -; v_call: TRBV4-3; cdr3_nt: TGCGCCAGCAGCCAGCGAAGCAGGGACACCGGGGAGCTGTTTTTT; cdr3_aa: CASSQRSRDTGELFF
j_call: TRBJ2-3; clone_size: -; d_call: -; v_call: TRBV4-3; cdr3_nt: TGCGCCAGCAGCCAAGATCAAAGGGGGGCAACAGATACGCAGTATTTT; cdr3_aa: CASSQDQRGATDTQYF
j_call: TRBJ1-1; clone_size: -; d_call: TRBD1; v_call: TRBV27; cdr3_nt: TGTGCCAGCAGTTTAGAGGGGGCGAACACTGAAGCTTTCTTT; cdr3_aa: CASSLEGANTEAFF
j_call: TRBJ2-3; clone_size: -; d_call: -; v_call: TRBV7-9; cdr3_nt: TGTGCCAGCAGCTTAGGGACAGATACGCAGTATTTT; cdr3_aa: CASSLGTDTQYF
j_call: TRBJ2-7; clone_size: -; d_call: -; v_call: TRBV21-1; cdr3_nt: TGTGCCAGCAGCAGACCCTTGCAGTACTTC; cdr3_aa: CASSRPLQYF
j_call: TRBJ2-7; clone_size: -; d_call: -; v_call: TRBV9; cdr3_nt: TGTGCCAGCAGCGTCCAGGGGGGTGGGTACGAGCAGTACTTC; cdr3_aa: CASSVQGGGYEQYF
j_call: TRBJ1-6; clone_size: -; d_call: -; v_call: TRBV9; cdr3_nt: TGTGCCAGCACAAGAATGGACAGTGGGGTTTCACCCCTCCACTTT; cdr3_aa: CASTRMDSGVSPLHF
j_call: TRBJ2-5; clone_size: -; d_call: -; v_call: TRBV30; cdr3_nt: TGTGCCTGGAATCTGGGGCAAGAGACCCAGTACTTC; cdr3_aa: CAWNLGQETQYF
j_call: TRBJ1-2; clone_size: -; d_call: -; v_call: TRBV21-1; cdr3_nt: TGTGCCAGCAGCAAAGCGCGGGTGGGGGGTGGCTACACCTTC; cdr3_aa: CASSKARVGGGYTF
j_call: TRBJ2-7; clone_size: -; d_call: TRBD1; v_call: TRBV18; cdr3_nt: TGTGCCAGCTCAGATGCCGGGACAGGGGACTACGAGCAGTACTTC; cdr3_aa: CASSDAGTGDYEQYF
j_call: TRBJ2-1; clone_size: -; d_call: -; v_call: TRBV21-1; cdr3_nt: TGTGCCAGTACTTGGACTAGCGGTTCCTACTACAATGAGCAGTTCTTC; cdr3_aa: CASTWTSGSYYNEQFF
j_call: TRBJ1-5; clone_size: -; d_call: -; v_call: TRBV9; cdr3_nt: TGTGCCAGCAGCGTACTCCGGAGGGGGGGAAGCAATCAGCCCCAGCATTTT; cdr3_aa: CASSVLRRGGSNQPQHF
j_call: TRBJ1-2; clone_size: once; d_call: -; v_call: TRBV28; cdr3_nt: TGTGCCAGCAGTTTCCCCGCAGGTCATGGCTACACCTTC; cdr3_aa: CASSFPAGHGYTF
j_call: TRBJ1-1; clone_size: -; d_call: TRBD1; v_call: TRBV7-9; cdr3_nt: TGTGCCAGCGAATGGGAGGGGACAGCTGAAGCTTTCTTT; cdr3_aa: CASEWEGTAEAFF
j_call: TRBJ1-2; clone_size: -; d_call: TRBD1; v_call: TRBV5-4; cdr3_nt: TGTGCCAGCAGCTTGGGGCAGGGGGCGCTCGGCTACACCTTC; cdr3_aa: CASSLGQGALGYTF
j_call: TRBJ1-2; clone_size: once; d_call: -; v_call: TRBV5-1; cdr3_nt: TGCGCCAGCAGCTTGACCGAGAACTATGGCTACACCTTC; cdr3_aa: CASSLTENYGYTF
j_call: TRBJ1-4; clone_size: -; d_call: -; v_call: TRBV4-3; cdr3_nt: TGCGCCAGCAGCCAAAGGTTACAGGGCTCAGATTCCAATGAAAAACTGTTTTTT; cdr3_aa: CASSQRLQGSDSNEKLFF
j_call: TRBJ2-7; clone_size: -; d_call: -; v_call: TRBV13; cdr3_nt: TGTGCCAGCAGCTTGGGCGGGATGATAAACGAGCAGTACTTC; cdr3_aa: CASSLGGMINEQYF
j_call: TRBJ1-2; clone_size: -; d_call: TRBD1; v_call: TRBV5-5; cdr3_nt: TGTGCCAGCAGCGAGGGACAGGCGATCTATGGCTACACCTTC; cdr3_aa: CASSEGQAIYGYTF
j_call: TRBJ1-2; clone_size: -; d_call: -; v_call: TRBV7-9; cdr3_nt: TGTGCCAGCAGCTCGGGGGGGGACCTACATGGTGGCTACACCTTC; cdr3_aa: CASSSGGDLHGGYTF
j_call: TRBJ2-7; clone_size: -; d_call: -; v_call: TRBV10-3; cdr3_nt: TGTGCCATCAGTGAGTCGACGGTGGGCCTCGAGCAGTACTTC; cdr3_aa: CAISESTVGLEQYF
j_call: TRBJ2-7; clone_size: -; d_call: -; v_call: TRBV18; cdr3_nt: TGTGCCAGCTCACTTGGGACCTACGAGCAGTACTTC; cdr3_aa: CASSLGTYEQYF
j_call: TRBJ2-7; clone_size: -; d_call: TRBD1; v_call: TRBV6-1; cdr3_nt: TGTGCCAGCAGTGATTTCGGGCTCAGGGGGATCTACGAGCAGTACTTC; cdr3_aa: CASSDFGLRGIYEQYF
j_call: TRBJ2-7; clone_size: -; d_call: -; v_call: TRBV19; cdr3_nt: TGTGCCAGTCGGGTAGACAGCTACCACGAGCAGTACTTC; cdr3_aa: CASRVDSYHEQYF
j_call: TRBJ2-7; clone_size: -; d_call: TRBD1; v_call: TRBV2; cdr3_nt: TGTGCCAGCGATTCGGGACAGGGCTACGAGCAGTACTTC; cdr3_aa: CASDSGQGYEQYF
j_call: TRBJ1-1; clone_size: -; d_call: -; v_call: TRBV6-5; cdr3_nt: TGTGCCAGCAGTTACCGGGAATCAAACACTGAAGCTTTCTTT; cdr3_aa: CASSYRESNTEAFF
j_call: TRBJ2-7; clone_size: -; d_call: TRBD2; v_call: TRBV29-1; cdr3_nt: TGCAGCGTCGAACTAGCGGGGAGGCACTACGAGCAGTACTTC; cdr3_aa: CSVELAGRHYEQYF
j_call: TRBJ2-5; clone_size: -; d_call: TRBD1; v_call: TRBV7-9; cdr3_nt: TGTGCCAGCAGCTCGGACAGGCCAGAGACCCAGTACTTC; cdr3_aa: CASSSDRPETQYF
j_call: TRBJ2-7; clone_size: -; d_call: -; v_call: TRBV18; cdr3_nt: TGTGCCAGCTCCCAACAGGAAGGGTCGGAGCAGTACTTC; cdr3_aa: CASSQQEGSEQYF
j_call: TRBJ2-7; clone_size: -; d_call: TRBD1; v_call: TRBV6-5; cdr3_nt: TGTGCCAGCAGCGACAGGGGCTACGAGCAGTACTTC; cdr3_aa: CASSDRGYEQYF
j_call: TRBJ2-6; clone_size: -; d_call: -; v_call: TRBV7-2; cdr3_nt: TGTGCCAGCAGCTTAGCGTCCTCTGGGGCCAACGTCCTGACTTTC; cdr3_aa: CASSLASSGANVLTF
j_call: TRBJ2-1; clone_size: -; d_call: -; v_call: TRBV25-1; cdr3_nt: TGTGCCAGCAGTGAAGGTTACAATGAGCAGTTCTTC; cdr3_aa: CASSEGYNEQFF
j_call: TRBJ2-7; clone_size: -; d_call: -; v_call: TRBV15; cdr3_nt: TGTGCCACCAGCGAGGGGGGGGGAGACGAGCAGTACTTC; cdr3_aa: CATSEGGGDEQYF
j_call: TRBJ1-1; clone_size: -; d_call: -; v_call: TRBV9; cdr3_nt: TGTGCCAGCAGCGGACTGGGAGGGACTGAAGCTTTCTTT; cdr3_aa: CASSGLGGTEAFF
j_call: TRBJ1-2; clone_size: -; d_call: -; v_call: TRBV10-3; cdr3_nt: TGTGCCATCAGTGAGAGGTTAGGACAGTCCTATGGCTACACCTTC; cdr3_aa: CAISERLGQSYGYTF
j_call: TRBJ1-5; clone_size: -; d_call: -; v_call: TRBV7-8; cdr3_nt: TGTGCCAGCAGCTTATATAGGATAGACAGTCCTCGGGTTCAGCCCCAGCATTTT; cdr3_aa: CASSLYRIDSPRVQPQHF
j_call: TRBJ1-1; clone_size: -; d_call: -; v_call: TRBV11-2; cdr3_nt: TGTGCCAGCAGCTTAGACCGGCCATTCGAGGACACTGAAGCTTTCTTT; cdr3_aa: CASSLDRPFEDTEAFF
j_call: TRBJ2-3; clone_size: -; d_call: -; v_call: TRBV7-9; cdr3_nt: TGTGCCAGCAGCTTAGAGGGGTTCAGGGATACGCAGTATTTT; cdr3_aa: CASSLEGFRDTQYF
j_call: TRBJ2-1; clone_size: -; d_call: -; v_call: TRBV4-2; cdr3_nt: TGTGCCAGCAGCCCGGGGCAGGGTTTAAATGAGCAGTTCTTC; cdr3_aa: CASSPGQGLNEQFF
j_call: TRBJ2-6; clone_size: once; d_call: -; v_call: TRBV7-6; cdr3_nt: TGTGCCAGCAGCGCAAAGCTTGGGGCCAACGTCCTGACTTTC; cdr3_aa: CASSAKLGANVLTF
j_call: TRBJ2-3; clone_size: -; d_call: -; v_call: TRBV6-4; cdr3_nt: TGTGCCAGCAGTGCTGAGGGAGAGATGGATACGCAGTATTTT; cdr3_aa: CASSAEGEMDTQYF
j_call: TRBJ2-6; clone_size: -; d_call: -; v_call: TRBV9; cdr3_nt: TGTGCCAGCAGTTCCGGGTTGGGCCGGGAGAGCTCTGGGGCCAACGTCCTGACTTTC; cdr3_aa: CASSSGLGRESSGANVLTF
j_call: TRBJ1-5; clone_size: -; d_call: -; v_call: TRBV19; cdr3_nt: TGTGCCAGTAGTCGGGCCCCGTACGGCAATCAGCCCCAGCATTTT; cdr3_aa: CASSRAPYGNQPQHF